These T cell receptor beta chains were read from a single sample in a study of T cells in Graves' hyperthyroidism and ophthalmopathy. TCRdb itself ran the multiplex PCR reads through MiXCR, one entry per CDR3 protein. This sample carries about 290,000 distinct CDR3 sequences, roughly 15% of them seen once, and the ten largest clones take around 34%. The sequenced sample was blood. These receptors all come from a man aged 25-40 years with Graves' hyperthyroidism. CDR3s include the opening cysteine and the closing phenylalanine or tryptophan. Fields, in order: CDR3 length, D gene, J gene, clone size, V gene, CDR3 DNA, CDR3 protein. A D gene is named only where the DNA matches it firmly. Clone size is stated in some rows and not others, as once, few, many or a class when expanded.

16	TRBD2	TRBJ2-5	many	TRBV7-9	TGTGCCAGCAGCTCAGGGACTAGCGGGAGCGCAGAGACCCAGTACTTC	CASSSGTSGSAETQYF
15	.	TRBJ2-1	many	TRBV20-1	TGCAGTGCTGCCTCGGGACTCAGCTCCTACAATGAGCAGTTCTTC	CSAASGLSSYNEQFF
14	.	TRBJ1-1	many	TRBV20-1	TGCAGTGCTAGAGATGAGGGGCGGGACACTGAAGCTTTCTTT	CSARDEGRDTEAFF
17	TRBD1	TRBJ2-2	.	TRBV6-5	TGTGCCAGCAGTTACCTCGGTGGGACAGGGAACACCGGGGAGCTGTTTTTT	CASSYLGGTGNTGELFF
13	.	TRBJ2-7	many	TRBV29-1	TGCAGCGTTGGTGAGGGGAGGGGGTACGAGCAGTACTTC	CSVGEGRGYEQYF
13	.	TRBJ1-1	many	TRBV18	TGTGCCAGCTCACCCGACGGGGAAAGGGGGGCTTTCTTT	CASSPDGERGAFF
15	.	TRBJ2-3	many	TRBV11-2	TGTGCCAGCAGCTTAGGTGACCATAGCACAGATACGCAGTATTTT	CASSLGDHSTDTQYF
12	.	TRBJ1-2	many	TRBV11-2	TGTGCCAGCAGCAAACGCCAGGGGGGCTACACCTTC	CASSKRQGGYTF
14	.	TRBJ2-7	few	TRBV28	TGTGCCAGCATTAAGGATTTATCAATCTACGAGCAGTACTTC	CASIKDLSIYEQYF
13	TRBD1	TRBJ1-5	many	TRBV30	TGTGCCTGGAGTGCAGGGGGGAATCAGCCCCAGCATTTT	CAWSAGGNQPQHF
13	TRBD1	TRBJ2-7	.	TRBV10-3	TGTGCCATCTCGAGACAGGGGCGCCACGAGCAGTACTTC	CAISRQGRHEQYF
13	.	TRBJ1-1	many	TRBV7-3	TGTGCCAGCAGCTTTCGGGACGGCGTTGAAGCTTTCTTT	CASSFRDGVEAFF
14	TRBD1	TRBJ1-5	few	TRBV10-3	TGTGCCATCAGTTACAGGGGAAGCGGTCAGCCCCAGCATTTT	CAISYRGSGQPQHF
12	TRBD2	TRBJ2-5	few	TRBV10-1	TGCGCCAGCAGTGCCGGACTAGGGACCCAGTACTTC	CASSAGLGTQYF
19	TRBD2	TRBJ2-3	many	TRBV2	TGTGCCAGCAGTCAACACCTGGGACTAGCGGGAGATGAGGCAGATACGCAGTATTTT	CASSQHLGLAGDEADTQYF
15	.	TRBJ2-1	few	TRBV19	TGTGCCAGTAAAGATAGCGGAAGCTCCTACAATGAGCAGTTCTTC	CASKDSGSSYNEQFF
14	.	TRBJ1-5	.	TRBV7-2	TGTGCCAGCAGCGTAGAAGGGCCCCCCAGGCCCCAGCATTTT	CASSVEGPPRPQHF
15	TRBD2	TRBJ2-3	many	TRBV20-1	TGCAGTGCTAGAGATGGTCAAGCGGGAGCTGATACGCAGTATTTT	CSARDGQAGADTQYF
15	.	TRBJ2-1	many	TRBV2	TGTGCCAGCAGTGAAACAAGCGGCGTATACAATGAGCAGTTCTTC	CASSETSGVYNEQFF
13	.	TRBJ1-2	many	TRBV18	TGTGCCAGCTCACCACTTGACAGTTATGGCTACACCTTC	CASSPLDSYGYTF
14	TRBD1	TRBJ2-1	.	TRBV7-3	TGTGCCAGCAGGTTGACAGGGGCCTACAATGAGCAGTTCTTC	CASRLTGAYNEQFF
16	.	TRBJ2-4	once	TRBV29-1	TGCAGCGTTGGGACAAAAGACAGGCCGGTAGGAAACATTCAGTACTTC	CSVGTKDRPVGNIQYF
14	.	TRBJ2-1	many	TRBV2	TGTGCCAGCACTGCCCTCGGGGGATACAATGAGCAGTTCTTC	CASTALGGYNEQFF
16	.	TRBJ2-3	few	TRBV7-2	TGTGCCAGCAGCTTAGATGGTCTAGCGTACACAGATACGCAGTATTTT	CASSLDGLAYTDTQYF
13	.	TRBJ2-1	few	TRBV7-7	TGTGCTAGCAGCCTCCAAAGGGTAGGTGAGCAGTTCTTC	CASSLQRVGEQFF
13	TRBD1	TRBJ2-7	few	TRBV10-3	TGTGCCATCAGTGAGTCTGGACAGGCCGAGCAGTACTTC	CAISESGQAEQYF